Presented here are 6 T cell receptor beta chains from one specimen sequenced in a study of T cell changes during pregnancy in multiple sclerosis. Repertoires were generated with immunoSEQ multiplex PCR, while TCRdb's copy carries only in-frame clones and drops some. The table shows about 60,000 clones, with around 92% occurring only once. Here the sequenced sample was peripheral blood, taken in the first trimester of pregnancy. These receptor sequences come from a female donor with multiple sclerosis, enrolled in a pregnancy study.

The DNA of the CDR3 is TGTGCCAGCAGCTCGTCAGGGGGTGGCAATCAGCCCCAGCATTTT. It is translated as CASSSSGGGNQPQHF. J is TRBJ1-5 and V is TRBV7-2; 7 bases align to TRBD1. The CDR3 consists of 15 residues. Germline V gene sequence: CDR1 SGHTA, CDR2 FQGNSA. Unmatched junction bases numbered 5, after V lost 4 bases and J lost 2 bases. The full variable domain, with the rest looked up from reference TRBV7-2 and TRBJ1-5, is GAGVSQSPSNKVTEKGKDVELRCDPISGHTALYWYRQSLGQGLEFLIYFQGNSAPDKSGLPSDRFSAERTGGSVSTLTIQRTQQEDSAVYLCASSSSGGGNQPQHFGDGTRLSIL.

DNA for the CDR3: TGTGCCAGCAGCCCGAGGGGGGGCAGGGCAAAGACCCAGTACTTC. Translating gives CASSPRGGRAKTQYF. V is TRBV7-8 and J is TRBJ2-5; tentative D call: TRBD2 (7 bases). Trimming removed 5 bases from V and 6 bases from J, with 19 bases in between. CDR3 length equals 15 residues. Germline V gene data show CDR1 as SGHVS and CDR2 as FQNEAQ.

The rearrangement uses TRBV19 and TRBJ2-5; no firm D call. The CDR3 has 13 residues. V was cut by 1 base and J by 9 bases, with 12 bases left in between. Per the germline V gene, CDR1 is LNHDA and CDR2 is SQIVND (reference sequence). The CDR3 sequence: CASSIGAVRAQYF. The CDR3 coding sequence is TGTGCCAGTAGTATAGGTGCGGTCCGGGCCCAGTACTTC.

As DNA, the CDR3 is TGTGCCAGCAGTTTAGGGTGGGGGGGCACAGATACGCAGTATTTT. It specifies CASSLGWGGTDTQYF. The chain links TRBV27 to TRBJ2-3; possible D gene TRBD2, 6 bases. Germline assignment: CDR1 MNHEY and CDR2 SMNVEV (reference sequence). V shed 2 bases and J shed 1 base, with 10 bases lying between them. The CDR3 totals 15 residues.

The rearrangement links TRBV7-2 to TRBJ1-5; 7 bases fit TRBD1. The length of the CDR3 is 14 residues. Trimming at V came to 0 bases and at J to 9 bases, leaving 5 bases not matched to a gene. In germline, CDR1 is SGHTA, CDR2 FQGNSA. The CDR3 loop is CASSLAGGGGPQHF. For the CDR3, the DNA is TGTGCCAGCAGCTTAGCAGGGGGCGGTGGGCCCCAGCATTTT.

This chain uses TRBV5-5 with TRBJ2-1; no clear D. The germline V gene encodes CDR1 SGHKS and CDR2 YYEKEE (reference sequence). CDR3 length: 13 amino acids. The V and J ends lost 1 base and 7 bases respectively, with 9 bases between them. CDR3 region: CASSLMALNEQFF. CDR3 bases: TGTGCCAGCAGCTTGATGGCCCTTAATGAGCAGTTCTTC.